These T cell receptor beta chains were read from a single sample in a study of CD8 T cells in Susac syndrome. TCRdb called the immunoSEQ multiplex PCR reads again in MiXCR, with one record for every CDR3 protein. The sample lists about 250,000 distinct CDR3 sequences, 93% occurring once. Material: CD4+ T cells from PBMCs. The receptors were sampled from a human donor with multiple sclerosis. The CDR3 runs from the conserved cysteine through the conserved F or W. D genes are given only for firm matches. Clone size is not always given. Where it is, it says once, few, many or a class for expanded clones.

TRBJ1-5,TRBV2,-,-,CASSEMRDSNQPQHF,TGTGCCAGCAGTGAAATGCGCGACAGTAATCAGCCCCAGCATTTT
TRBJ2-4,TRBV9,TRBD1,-,CASSVGGTGIAKNIQYF,TGTGCCAGCAGCGTAGGGGGGACAGGGATAGCCAAAAACATTCAGTACTTC
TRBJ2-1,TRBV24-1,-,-,CATSDIGGRFF,TGTGCCACCAGTGATATCGGGGGGCGGTTCTTC
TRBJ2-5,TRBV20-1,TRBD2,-,CSVSRGTSGYQETQYF,TGCAGTGTCAGTCGCGGGACTAGCGGTTACCAAGAGACCCAGTACTTC
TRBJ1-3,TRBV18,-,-,CASSPVGANTIYF,TGTGCCAGCTCACCGGTCGGGGCAAACACCATATATTTT
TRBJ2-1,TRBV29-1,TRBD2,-,CSVEPGLANGQFF,TGCAGCGTTGAACCCGGACTAGCGAATGGGCAGTTCTTC
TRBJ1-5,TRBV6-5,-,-,CASSRGLGNQPQHF,TGTGCCAGCAGCCGGGGGTTGGGCAATCAGCCCCAGCATTTT
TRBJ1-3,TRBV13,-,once,CASTQGNSGNTIYF,TGTGCCAGCACCCAGGGGAACTCTGGAAACACCATATATTTT
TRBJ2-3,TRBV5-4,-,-,CASSLTGAVRTDTQYF,TGTGCCAGCAGCTTGACTGGTGCCGTGAGGACAGATACGCAGTATTTT
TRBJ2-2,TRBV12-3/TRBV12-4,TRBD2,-,CASSLIAGADGELFF,TGTGCCAGCAGTTTAATAGCGGGAGCTGACGGGGAGCTGTTTTTT
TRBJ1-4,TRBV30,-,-,CEPREQHAIGGNEKLFF,TGTGAGCCCCGAGAGCAGCATGCTATTGGGGGTAATGAAAAACTGTTTTTT
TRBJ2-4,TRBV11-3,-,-,CASSPGAAKNIQYF,TGTGCCAGCAGCCCGGGTGCGGCCAAAAACATTCAGTACTTC
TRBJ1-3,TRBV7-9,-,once,CASSPRAVSGNTIYF,TGTGCCAGCAGCCCCCGTGCGGTGTCGGGAAACACCATATATTTT
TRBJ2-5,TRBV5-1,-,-,CASSSPTDPETQYF,TGCGCCAGCAGCTCTCCCACTGACCCAGAGACCCAGTACTTC
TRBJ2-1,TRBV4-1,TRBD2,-,CASSRQLAGANNEQFF,TGCGCCAGCAGCCGCCAACTAGCGGGAGCGAACAATGAGCAGTTCTTC
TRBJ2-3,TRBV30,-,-,CAGSSSERTDTQYF,TGTGCCGGGTCCTCTAGCGAGAGAACAGATACGCAGTATTTT
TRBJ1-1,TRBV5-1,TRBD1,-,CASSPQGFSEVFF,TGCGCCAGCAGTCCACAGGGGTTTTCTGAAGTTTTCTTT
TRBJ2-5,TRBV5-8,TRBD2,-,CASSLRLAGGQQETQYF,TGTGCCAGCAGCTTGAGGCTAGCGGGGGGGCAACAAGAGACCCAGTACTTC
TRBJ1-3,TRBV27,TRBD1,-,CASRNRGSSGNTIYF,TGTGCCAGCAGGAACAGGGGGTCCTCTGGAAACACCATATATTTT
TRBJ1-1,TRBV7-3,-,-,CASSRSMNTEAFF,TGTGCCAGCAGCCGAAGCATGAACACTGAAGCTTTCTTT
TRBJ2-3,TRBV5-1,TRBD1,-,CASSSQGDPTDTQYF,TGCGCCAGCAGTTCCCAGGGGGATCCCACAGATACGCAGTATTTT
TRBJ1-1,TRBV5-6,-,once,CASTRGGRTGGADTEAFF,TGTGCCAGCACCCGAGGTGGTAGAACAGGAGGGGCGGACACTGAAGCTTTCTTT
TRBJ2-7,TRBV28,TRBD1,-,CASSFAQGAGEQYF,TGTGCCAGCAGTTTTGCCCAGGGGGCAGGCGAGCAGTACTTC
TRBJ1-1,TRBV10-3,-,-,CAISRGAENTEAFF,TGTGCCATCAGCCGGGGGGCCGAGAACACTGAAGCTTTCTTT
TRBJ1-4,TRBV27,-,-,CASSSSPGVFNGKLFF,TGTGCCAGCAGTTCGAGCCCAGGGGTTTTTAATGGAAAACTGTTTTTT
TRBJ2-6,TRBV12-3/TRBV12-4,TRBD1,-,CASRPRTGGIKANVLTF,TGTGCCAGCAGGCCTAGGACAGGGGGCATAAAGGCCAACGTCCTGACTTTC
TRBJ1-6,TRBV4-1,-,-,CASSQEIGGLGNSPLHF,TGCGCCAGCAGCCAAGAAATCGGCGGCCTTGGGAATTCACCCCTCCACTTT
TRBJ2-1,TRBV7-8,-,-,CASSPDYSGSYNEQFF,TGTGCCAGCAGCCCAGACTATAGCGGTTCCTACAATGAGCAGTTCTTC
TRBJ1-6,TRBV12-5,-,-,CASGLGGNSPLHF,TGTGCTAGTGGTTTGGGCGGTAATTCACCCCTCCACTTT
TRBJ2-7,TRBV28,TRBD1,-,CASSRDRVTAYEQYF,TGTGCCAGCAGTCGGGACAGGGTGACCGCCTACGAGCAGTACTTC
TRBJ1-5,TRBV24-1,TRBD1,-,CATSDSITGEDQPQHF,TGTGCCACCAGTGACTCAATAACAGGGGAGGATCAGCCCCAGCATTTT
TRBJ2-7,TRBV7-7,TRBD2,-,CGEGEQYF,TGTGGGGAGGGAGAGCAGTACTTC
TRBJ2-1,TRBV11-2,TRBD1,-,CASSLVGTARNEQFF,TGTGCCAGCAGCTTAGTCGGGACAGCACGCAATGAGCAGTTCTTC
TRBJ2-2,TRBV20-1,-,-,CSARRGLAGELFF,TGCAGTGCTAGGAGGGGTCTAGCCGGGGAGCTGTTTTTT
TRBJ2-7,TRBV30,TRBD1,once,CAWSDSGQGIYRYF,TGTGCCTGGAGTGATTCGGGACAGGGGATATATCGGTACTTC
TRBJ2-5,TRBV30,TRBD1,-,CAWSSGTAIQETQYF,TGTGCCTGGAGTTCCGGGACAGCAATCCAAGAGACCCAGTACTTC
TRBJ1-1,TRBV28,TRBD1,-,CASSLVFGTGGRLAFF,TGTGCCAGCAGTTTGGTTTTCGGGACAGGGGGCAGGTTGGCTTTCTTT
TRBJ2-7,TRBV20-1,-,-,CSAPGGVRQYF,TGCAGTGCTCCCGGGGGCGTAAGGCAGTACTTC
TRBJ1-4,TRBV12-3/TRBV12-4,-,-,CASSYQGSSNEKLFF,TGTGCCAGCAGCTACCAGGGGTCATCTAATGAAAAACTGTTTTTT
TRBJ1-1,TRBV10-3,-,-,CAISVTGMNTEAFF,TGTGCCATCAGTGTTACAGGGATGAACACTGAAGCTTTCTTT
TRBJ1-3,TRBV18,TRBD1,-,CASSPGTVGNTIYF,TGTGCCAGCTCACCCGGGACAGTTGGAAACACCATATATTTT
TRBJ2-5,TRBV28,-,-,CASSTEVFQETQYF,TGTGCCAGCAGTACCGAGGTCTTCCAAGAGACCCAGTACTTC
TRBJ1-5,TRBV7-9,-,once,CASSLEAYGQPQHF,TGTGCCAGCAGCTTAGAGGCTTACGGACAGCCCCAGCATTTT
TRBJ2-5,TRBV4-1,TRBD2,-,CASSRDSSGRGRETQYF,TGCGCCAGCAGCCGGGACTCTAGCGGGAGAGGTCGAGAGACCCAGTACTTC
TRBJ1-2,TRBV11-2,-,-,CASSPDIRYGYTF,TGTGCCAGCAGCCCGGACATCCGGTATGGCTACACCTTC
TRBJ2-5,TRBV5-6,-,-,CASSFLPAGRTQYF,TGTGCCAGCAGCTTCCTGCCCGCAGGAAGGACCCAGTACTTC
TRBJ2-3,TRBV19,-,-,CASSIGQGGFAQYF,TGTGCCAGTAGTATTGGCCAGGGTGGATTCGCGCAGTATTTT
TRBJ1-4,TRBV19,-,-,CASSLWTATNEKLFF,TGTGCCAGTAGTCTCTGGACAGCAACGAATGAAAAACTGTTTTTT
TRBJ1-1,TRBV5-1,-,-,CASSSNRETAYMNTEAFF,TGCGCCAGCAGCTCAAACCGCGAGACAGCTTACATGAACACTGAAGCTTTCTTT
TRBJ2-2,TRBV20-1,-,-,CSATPGGNPGELFF,TGCAGTGCTACCCCCGGGGGAAACCCCGGGGAGCTGTTTTTT
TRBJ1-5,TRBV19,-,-,CASSVRNSNQPQHF,TGTGCCAGTAGTGTCCGAAATAGCAATCAGCCCCAGCATTTT
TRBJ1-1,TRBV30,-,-,CAWSASPQSLEAFF,TGTGCCTGGAGCGCATCCCCCCAGAGTCTTGAAGCTTTCTTT
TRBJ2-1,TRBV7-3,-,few,CASSLRGQGRVNEQFF,TGTGCCAGCAGCTTAAGGGGGCAGGGAAGGGTCAATGAGCAGTTCTTC
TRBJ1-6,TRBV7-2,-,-,CASSFTDLPSSPLHF,TGTGCCAGCAGCTTTACGGACCTCCCTAGCTCACCCCTCCACTTT
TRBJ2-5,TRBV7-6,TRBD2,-,CASSLVAGGVETQYF,TGTGCCAGCAGCTTAGTGGCGGGAGGGGTAGAGACCCAGTACTTC